These T cell receptor beta chains were read from a single sample in a study of blood T cells in healthy people across ages. TCRdb called the 5' RACE reads again in MiXCR, with one record for every CDR3 protein. The sample includes 1.4 million or so distinct CDR3 sequences, around 40% seen only once; the top ten take about 4%. The source material was blood. The receptors stem from a woman younger than 30 in good health. Each CDR3 is given with its conserved first and last residue. Expanded clones get a size class; other rows say once, few or many, or leave the size out.

clone size,V gene,CDR3 protein
NA,TRBV7-2,CASSPPQGWQGNTEAFF
NA,TRBV7-9,CASSLKGGLYEQYF
NA,TRBV7-9,CASSFGTDTGELFF
NA,TRBV2,CASDRRGRDEQFF
NA,TRBV10-1,CASSEASGGPNEQFF
NA,TRBV6-5,CTSSLHTTDTQYF
NA,TRBV7-9,CASSLSRPGRIRHGYTF
NA,TRBV25-1,CASSDPGGPNYGYTF
few,TRBV25-1,CASSEWGLNEKLFF
NA,TRBV2,CASSYRFLTF
few,TRBV6-2/TRBV6-3,CASSQGYEGHGYTF
few,TRBV29-1,CSVEKTRETQYF
NA,TRBV20-1,CSATGTWFAEAFF
NA,TRBV10-2,CASRGQGVNTKAFF
NA,TRBV7-2,CASSLATAYNEQFF
NA,TRBV3-1,CASSQGYSGSGYNEQFF
NA,TRBV5-5,CASSSGIGVYGYTF
NA,TRBV20-1,CSASFATEQNF
NA,TRBV27,CASSSQPPVEQYF
few,TRBV7-9,CASSLEEGYEQYF
few,TRBV12-3/TRBV12-4,CASSLYGVGTEAFF